Below are 6 T cell receptor beta chains sequenced from a single sample in a study of molecular identifiers for immune sequencing clone quantification. TCRdb re-called the PCR reads through MiXCR, storing one row per CDR3 protein. The table includes approximately 550,000 distinct CDR3 sequences, roughly 26% detected once. Material: naive CD8+ T cells from blood, with Jurkat cell RNA spiked in. Indicated subset: FACS-sorted CD8+CD4-CCR7+CD45RA+ naive T cells. Receptor source: a human donor in good health. Some libraries in this study had Jurkat cell RNA spiked in.

In its sample, this clonotype was seen many times. The chain uses TRBV6-6 and TRBJ2-1; D possibly corresponds to TRBD2 (6 bases). The V end was cut by 2 bases, the J end by 7 bases, with 15 bases between. Germline CDR1 reads MNHNY; CDR2 reads SVGAGI (reference sequence). The CDR3 runs 15 residues. The CDR3 sequence is CASSYMTSARNEQFF. For the CDR3, the DNA is TGTGCCAGCAGTTACATGACTAGTGCGAGGAATGAGCAGTTCTTC.

This sequence joins TRBV6-2 or TRBV6-3 and TRBJ1-5, with no clear D. The germline V and J ends were trimmed by 0 bases and 3 bases, with 12 bases remaining between them. CDR1 is MNHEY and CDR2 is SVGEGT in the germline V gene. The length of the CDR3 is 16 residues. CDR3 sequence (DNA): TGTGCCAGCAGTTACTCGGATCTACTACCCAATCAGCCCCAGCATTTT. This codes for CASSYSDLLPNQPQHF.

This clonotype was seen repeatedly, ten times or more. The chain employs TRBV14 and TRBJ2-5; D not certain. V was cut by 0 bases and J by 5 bases, with 7 bases left in between. Germline CDR1 reads SGHDN; CDR2 reads FVKESK. This CDR3 contains 13 residues. The CDR3 reads CASSQDFIETQYF. CDR3 bases: TGTGCCAGCAGCCAAGATTTCATCGAGACCCAGTACTTC.

A remark on this clonotype: A read error may be the cause here, since a much bigger clone is one base away. The rearrangement links TRBV6-6 to TRBJ2-7, with D perhaps TRBD2 (5 bases). CDR3 length equals 10 residues. Trimming pared 6 bases from V and 5 bases from J, leaving 5 bases between. Germline values: CDR1 MNHNY, CDR2 SVGAGI (reference sequence). CDR3 sequence reads: CASREDEQYF. CDR3 nucleotide sequence: TGTGCCAGCAGGGAGGACGAGCAGTACTTC.

The chain joins TRBV4-1 to TRBJ2-5, with no clear D. This CDR3 spans 13 amino acids. Trimming cost V 5 bases and J 1 base, with 8 bases left between them. Germline CDR1 MGHRA, CDR2 YSYEKL. The CDR3 bases are TGCGCCAGCAGCGGGCTGCTCCAAGAGACCCAGTACTTC. Its protein product is CASSGLLQETQYF.

The chain carries TRBV28 and TRBJ2-7, with TRBD2 matching over 11 bases. The junction had 9 bases not matched to a gene; V was cut back by 5 bases and J by 0 bases. CDR1 and CDR2 from the germline V gene are MDHEN and SYDVKM. The CDR3 has 17 residues. The CDR3, as DNA: TGTGCCAGCAGTGCCCAAACACTAGCGGGAGCCTCCTACGAGCAGTACTTC. This encodes CASSAQTLAGASYEQYF.